The clone carrying this T cell receptor beta chain was picked up one time. The data originate from a study of blood T cell repertoires in COVID-19. Method: immunoSEQ multiplex PCR; TCRdb's copy keeps in-frame clones and lacks some. The sample lists roughly 200,000 clones; approximately 85% were seen once. CDR3 size: 13 residues. The germline V gene has CDR1 SGHTA and CDR2 FQGTGA. The V and J ends lost 5 bases and 5 bases respectively, with 10 bases between them. This chain links TRBV7-3 with TRBJ2-1; D remains ambiguous. The receptor comes from a man aged 60 to 69 with acute or convalescent COVID-19. Sequences were obtained from peripheral blood. In nucleotides, the CDR3 is TGTGCCAGCAGCCCCTCGACTGACAATGAGCAGTTCTTC. The encoded protein is CASSPSTDNEQFF.